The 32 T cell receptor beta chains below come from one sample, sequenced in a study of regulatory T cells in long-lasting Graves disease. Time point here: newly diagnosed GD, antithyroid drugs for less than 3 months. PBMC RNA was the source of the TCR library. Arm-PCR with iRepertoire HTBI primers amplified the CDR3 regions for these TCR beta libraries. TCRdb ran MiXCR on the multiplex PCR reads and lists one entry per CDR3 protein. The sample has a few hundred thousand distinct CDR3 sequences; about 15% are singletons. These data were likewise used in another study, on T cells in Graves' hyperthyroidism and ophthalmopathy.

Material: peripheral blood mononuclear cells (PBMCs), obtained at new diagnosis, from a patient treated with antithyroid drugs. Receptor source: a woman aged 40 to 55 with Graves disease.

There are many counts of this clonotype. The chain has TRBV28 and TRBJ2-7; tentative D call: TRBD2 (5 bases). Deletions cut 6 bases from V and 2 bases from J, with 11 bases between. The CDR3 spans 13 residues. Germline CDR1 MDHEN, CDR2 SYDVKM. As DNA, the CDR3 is TGTGCCAGCAGGGCGAGGGTCCCCTACGAGCAGTACTTC. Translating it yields CASRARVPYEQYF.

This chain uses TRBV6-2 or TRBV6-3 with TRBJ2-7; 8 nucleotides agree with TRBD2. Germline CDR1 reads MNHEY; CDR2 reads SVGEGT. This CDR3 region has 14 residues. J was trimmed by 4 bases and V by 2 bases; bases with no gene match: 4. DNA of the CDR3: TGTGCCAGCAGTTACGGGCGGGGGGCATACGAGCAGTACTTC. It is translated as CASSYGRGAYEQYF.

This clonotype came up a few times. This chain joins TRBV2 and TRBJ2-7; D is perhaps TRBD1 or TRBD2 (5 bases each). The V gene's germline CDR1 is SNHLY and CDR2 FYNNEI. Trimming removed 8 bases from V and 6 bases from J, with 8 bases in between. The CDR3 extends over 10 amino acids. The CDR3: CASSGGEQYF. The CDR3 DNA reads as TGTGCCAGCTCTGGGGGCGAGCAGTACTTC. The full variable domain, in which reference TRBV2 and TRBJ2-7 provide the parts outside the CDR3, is EPEVTQTPSHQVTQMGQEVILRCVPISNHLYFYWYRQILGQKVEFLVSFYNNEISEKSEIFDDQFSVERPDGSNFTLKIRSTKLEDSAMYFCASSGGEQYFGPGTRLTVT.

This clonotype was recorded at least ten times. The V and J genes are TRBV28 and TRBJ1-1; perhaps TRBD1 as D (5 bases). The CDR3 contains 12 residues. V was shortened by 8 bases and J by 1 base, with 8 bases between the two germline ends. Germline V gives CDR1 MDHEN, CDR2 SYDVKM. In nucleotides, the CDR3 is TGTGCCAGCGGGGGTCGGAACACTGAAGCTTTCTTT. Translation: CASGGRNTEAFF.

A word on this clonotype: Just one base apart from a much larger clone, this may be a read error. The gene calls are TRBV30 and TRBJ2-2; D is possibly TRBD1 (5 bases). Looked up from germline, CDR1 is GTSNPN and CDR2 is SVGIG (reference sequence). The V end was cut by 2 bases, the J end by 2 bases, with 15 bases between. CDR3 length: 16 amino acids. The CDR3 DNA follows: TGTGCCTGGAGTCCCCCCCACCAGGGTAACACCGGGGAGCTGTTTTTT. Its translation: CAWSPPHQGNTGELFF.

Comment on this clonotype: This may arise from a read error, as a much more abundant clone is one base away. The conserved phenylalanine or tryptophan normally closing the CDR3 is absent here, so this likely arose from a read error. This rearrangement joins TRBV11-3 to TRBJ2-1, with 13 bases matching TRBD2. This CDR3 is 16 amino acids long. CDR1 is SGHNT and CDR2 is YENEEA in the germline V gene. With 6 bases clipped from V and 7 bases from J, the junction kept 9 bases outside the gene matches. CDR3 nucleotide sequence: TGTGCCAGCAGGCCCTGGACTAGCGGGAGTGAGAATGAGCAGTTCGTC. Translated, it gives CASRPWTSGSENEQFV.

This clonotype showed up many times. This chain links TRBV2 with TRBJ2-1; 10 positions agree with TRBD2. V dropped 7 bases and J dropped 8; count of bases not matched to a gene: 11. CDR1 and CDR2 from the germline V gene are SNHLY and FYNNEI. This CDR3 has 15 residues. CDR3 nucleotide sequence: TGTGCCAGCAAGGGAGGGCTAGCGGGAGTTGATGAGCAGTTCTTC. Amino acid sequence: CASKGGLAGVDEQFF.

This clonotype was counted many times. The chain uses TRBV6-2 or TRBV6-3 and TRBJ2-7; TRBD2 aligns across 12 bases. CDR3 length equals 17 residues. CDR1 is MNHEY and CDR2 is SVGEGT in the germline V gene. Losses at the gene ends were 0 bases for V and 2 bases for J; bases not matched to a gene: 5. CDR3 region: CASSYSTSSGRAYEQYF. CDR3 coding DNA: TGTGCCAGCAGTTACTCAACCTCTAGCGGGAGGGCCTACGAGCAGTACTTC.

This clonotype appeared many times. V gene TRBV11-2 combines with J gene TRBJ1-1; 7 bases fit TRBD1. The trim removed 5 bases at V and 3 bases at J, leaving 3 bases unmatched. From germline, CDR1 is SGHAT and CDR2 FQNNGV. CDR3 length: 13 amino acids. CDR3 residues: CASSPGTDTEAFF. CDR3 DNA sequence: TGTGCCAGCAGCCCCGGGACAGACACTGAAGCTTTCTTT.

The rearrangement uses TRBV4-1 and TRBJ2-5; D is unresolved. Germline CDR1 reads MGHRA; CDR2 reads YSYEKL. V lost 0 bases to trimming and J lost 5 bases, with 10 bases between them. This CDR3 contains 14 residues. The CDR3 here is CASSQDLARETQYF. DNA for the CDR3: TGCGCCAGCAGCCAAGATTTAGCCCGGGAGACCCAGTACTTC.

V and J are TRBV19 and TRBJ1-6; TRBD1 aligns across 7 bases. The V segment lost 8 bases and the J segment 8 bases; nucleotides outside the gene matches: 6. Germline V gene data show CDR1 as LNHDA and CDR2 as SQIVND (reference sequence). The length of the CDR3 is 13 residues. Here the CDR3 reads CASHRDSHSPLHF. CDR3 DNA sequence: TGTGCCAGTCACCGGGACAGCCATTCACCCCTCCACTTT. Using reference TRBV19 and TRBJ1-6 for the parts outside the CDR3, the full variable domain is DGGITQSPKYLFRKEGQNVTLSCEQNLNHDAMYWYRQDPGQGLRLIYYSQIVNDFQKGDIAEGYSVSREKKESFPLTVTSAQKNPTAFYLCASHRDSHSPLHFGNGTRLTVT.

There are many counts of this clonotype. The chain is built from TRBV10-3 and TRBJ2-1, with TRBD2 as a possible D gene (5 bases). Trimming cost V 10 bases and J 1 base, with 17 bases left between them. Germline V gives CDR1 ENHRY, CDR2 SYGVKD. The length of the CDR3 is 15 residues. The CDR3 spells CASVLSSGSYNEQFF. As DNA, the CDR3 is TGTGCCAGCGTTCTGTCTTCGGGATCCTACAATGAGCAGTTCTTC.

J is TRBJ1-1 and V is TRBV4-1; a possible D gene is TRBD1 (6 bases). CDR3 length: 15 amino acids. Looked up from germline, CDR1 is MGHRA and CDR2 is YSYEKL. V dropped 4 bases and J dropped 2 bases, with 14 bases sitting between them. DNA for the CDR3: TGCGCCAGCAGCCGAGCTAGGGGGGCTAACACTGAAGCTTTCTTT. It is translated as CASSRARGANTEAFF.

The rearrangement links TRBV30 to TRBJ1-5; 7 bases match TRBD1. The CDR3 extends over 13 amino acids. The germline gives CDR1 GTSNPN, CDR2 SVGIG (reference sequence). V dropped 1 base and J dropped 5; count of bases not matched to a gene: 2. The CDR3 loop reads CAWSETGYQPQHF. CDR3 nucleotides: TGTGCCTGGAGTGAGACAGGGTATCAGCCCCAGCATTTT.

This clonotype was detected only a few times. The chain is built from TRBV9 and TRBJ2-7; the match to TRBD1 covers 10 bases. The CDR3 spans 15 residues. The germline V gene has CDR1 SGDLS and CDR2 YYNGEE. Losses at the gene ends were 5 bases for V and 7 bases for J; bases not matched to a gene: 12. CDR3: CASSFGAGTGEEQYF. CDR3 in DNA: TGTGCCAGCAGTTTTGGTGCCGGGACAGGGGAAGAGCAGTACTTC.

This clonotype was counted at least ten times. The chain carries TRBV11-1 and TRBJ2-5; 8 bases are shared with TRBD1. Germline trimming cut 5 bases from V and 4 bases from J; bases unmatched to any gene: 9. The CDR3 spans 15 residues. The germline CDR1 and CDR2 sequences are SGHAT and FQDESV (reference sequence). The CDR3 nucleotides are TGTGCCAGCAGCGGGAAAGACAGGGGCGGAGAGACCCAGTACTTC. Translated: CASSGKDRGGETQYF.

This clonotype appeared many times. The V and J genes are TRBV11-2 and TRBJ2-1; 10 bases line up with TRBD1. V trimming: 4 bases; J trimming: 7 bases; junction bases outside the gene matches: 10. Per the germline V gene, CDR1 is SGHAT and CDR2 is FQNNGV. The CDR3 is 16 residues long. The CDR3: CASSYTRQGAWNEQFF. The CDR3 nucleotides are TGTGCCAGCAGCTACACCCGACAGGGGGCCTGGAATGAGCAGTTCTTC. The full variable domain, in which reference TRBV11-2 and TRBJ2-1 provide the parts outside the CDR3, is EAGVAQSPRYKIIEKRQSVAFWCNPISGHATLYWYQQILGQGPKLLIQFQNNGVVDDSQLPKDRFSAERLKGVDSTLKIQPAKLEDSAVYLCASSYTRQGAWNEQFFGPGTRLTVL.

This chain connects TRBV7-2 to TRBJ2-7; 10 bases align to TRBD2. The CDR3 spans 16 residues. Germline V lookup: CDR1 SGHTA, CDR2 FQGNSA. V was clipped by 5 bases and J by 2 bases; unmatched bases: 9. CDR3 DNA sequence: TGTGCCAGCAGCCAAACTAGCGGGACTGTGACCTACGAGCAGTACTTC. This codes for CASSQTSGTVTYEQYF.

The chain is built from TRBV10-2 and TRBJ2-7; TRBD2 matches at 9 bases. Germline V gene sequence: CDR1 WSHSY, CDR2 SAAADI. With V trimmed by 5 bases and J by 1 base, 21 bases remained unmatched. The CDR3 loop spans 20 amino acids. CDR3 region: CASSLAILRGGRARSYEQYF. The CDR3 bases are TGCGCCAGCAGTCTGGCAATTTTGAGGGGCGGGAGGGCCAGATCCTACGAGCAGTACTTC.

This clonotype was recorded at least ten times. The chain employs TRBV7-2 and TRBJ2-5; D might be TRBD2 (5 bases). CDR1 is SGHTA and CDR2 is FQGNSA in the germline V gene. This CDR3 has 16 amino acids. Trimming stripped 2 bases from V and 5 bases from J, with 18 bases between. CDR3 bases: TGTGCCAGCAGCTTAAGTTTAGGGCGGGTGAGGGAGACCCAGTACTTC. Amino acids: CASSLSLGRVRETQYF. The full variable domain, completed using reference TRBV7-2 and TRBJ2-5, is GAGVSQSPSNKVTEKGKDVELRCDPISGHTALYWYRQSLGQGLEFLIYFQGNSAPDKSGLPSDRFSAERTGGSVSTLTIQRTQQEDSAVYLCASSLSLGRVRETQYFGPGTRLLVL.

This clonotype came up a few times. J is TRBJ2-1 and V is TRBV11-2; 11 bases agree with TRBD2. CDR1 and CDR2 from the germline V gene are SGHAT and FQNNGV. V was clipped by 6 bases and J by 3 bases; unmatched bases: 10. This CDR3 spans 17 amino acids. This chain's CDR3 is CASRSPYGTSGYNEQFF. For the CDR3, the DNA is TGTGCCAGCAGATCCCCCTACGGGACTAGCGGCTACAATGAGCAGTTCTTC.

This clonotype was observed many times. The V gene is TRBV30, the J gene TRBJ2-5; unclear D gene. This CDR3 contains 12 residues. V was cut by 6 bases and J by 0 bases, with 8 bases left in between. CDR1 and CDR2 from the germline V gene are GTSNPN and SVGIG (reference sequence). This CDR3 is CACRLNQETQYF. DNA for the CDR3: TGTGCCTGTCGATTGAACCAAGAGACCCAGTACTTC.

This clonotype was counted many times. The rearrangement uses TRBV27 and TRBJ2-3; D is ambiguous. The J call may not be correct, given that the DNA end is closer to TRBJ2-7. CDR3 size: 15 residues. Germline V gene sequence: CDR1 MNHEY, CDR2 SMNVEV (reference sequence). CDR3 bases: TGTGCCAGCAGTATAACCGGGTCTCCTACGGGTGAGCAGTACTTC. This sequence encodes CASSITGSPTGEQYF.

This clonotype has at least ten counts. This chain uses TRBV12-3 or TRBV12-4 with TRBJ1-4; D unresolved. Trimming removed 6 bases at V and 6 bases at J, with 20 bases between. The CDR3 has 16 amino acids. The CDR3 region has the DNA TGTGCCAGCAGCTTGTCGGAGGGCGCCTTAGATGAAAAACTGTTTTTT. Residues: CASSLSEGALDEKLFF.

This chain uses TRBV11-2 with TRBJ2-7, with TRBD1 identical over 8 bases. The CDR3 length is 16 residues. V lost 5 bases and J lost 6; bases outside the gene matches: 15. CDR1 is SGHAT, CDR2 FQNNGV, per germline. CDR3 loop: CASSPWPGQALREQYF. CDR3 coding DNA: TGTGCCAGCAGCCCATGGCCGGGACAGGCACTCCGCGAGCAGTACTTC. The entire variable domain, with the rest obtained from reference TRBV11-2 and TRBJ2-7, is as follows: EAGVAQSPRYKIIEKRQSVAFWCNPISGHATLYWYQQILGQGPKLLIQFQNNGVVDDSQLPKDRFSAERLKGVDSTLKIQPAKLEDSAVYLCASSPWPGQALREQYFGPGTRLTVT.

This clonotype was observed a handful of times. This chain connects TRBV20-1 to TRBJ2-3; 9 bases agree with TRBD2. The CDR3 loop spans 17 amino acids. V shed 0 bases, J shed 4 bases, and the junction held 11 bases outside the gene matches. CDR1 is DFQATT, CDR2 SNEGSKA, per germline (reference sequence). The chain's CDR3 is CSARDPYIAGVADTQYF. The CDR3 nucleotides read TGCAGTGCTAGAGACCCCTACATAGCGGGAGTTGCAGATACGCAGTATTTT.

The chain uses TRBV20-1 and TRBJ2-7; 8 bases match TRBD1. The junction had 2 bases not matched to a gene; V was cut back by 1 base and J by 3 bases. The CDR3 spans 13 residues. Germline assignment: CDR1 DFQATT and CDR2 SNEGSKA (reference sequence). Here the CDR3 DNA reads TGCAGTGCTAGAGGGACAGGGAGCTACGAGCAGTACTTC. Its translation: CSARGTGSYEQYF.

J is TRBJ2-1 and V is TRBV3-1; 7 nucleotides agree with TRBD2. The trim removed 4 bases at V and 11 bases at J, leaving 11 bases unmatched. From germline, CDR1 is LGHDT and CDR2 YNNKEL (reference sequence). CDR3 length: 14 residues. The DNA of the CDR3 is TGTGCCAGCAGCCCCGGGACTACCCCATGGCAGCAGTTCTTC. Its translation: CASSPGTTPWQQFF.

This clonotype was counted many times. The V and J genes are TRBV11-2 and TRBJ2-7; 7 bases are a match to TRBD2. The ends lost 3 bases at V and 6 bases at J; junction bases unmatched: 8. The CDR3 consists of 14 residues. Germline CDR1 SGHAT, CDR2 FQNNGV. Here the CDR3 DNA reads TGTGCCAGCAGCTTCCTTGCGGGAGCCCCCGAGCAGTACTTC. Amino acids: CASSFLAGAPEQYF.

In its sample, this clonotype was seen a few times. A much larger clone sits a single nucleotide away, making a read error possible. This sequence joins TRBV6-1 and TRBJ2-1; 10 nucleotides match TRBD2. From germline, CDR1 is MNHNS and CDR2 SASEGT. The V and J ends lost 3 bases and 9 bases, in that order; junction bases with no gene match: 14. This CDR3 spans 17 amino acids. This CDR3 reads CASSDTMGLAFGSEQFF. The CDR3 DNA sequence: TGTGCCAGCAGTGATACTATGGGACTAGCGTTTGGCAGTGAGCAGTTCTTC.

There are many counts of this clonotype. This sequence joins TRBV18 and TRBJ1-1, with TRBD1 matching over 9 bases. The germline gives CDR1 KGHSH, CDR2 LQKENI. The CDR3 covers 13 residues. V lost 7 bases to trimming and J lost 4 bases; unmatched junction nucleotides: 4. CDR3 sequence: CASLQGASTEAFF. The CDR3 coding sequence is TGTGCCAGCTTACAGGGGGCGAGCACTGAAGCTTTCTTT.

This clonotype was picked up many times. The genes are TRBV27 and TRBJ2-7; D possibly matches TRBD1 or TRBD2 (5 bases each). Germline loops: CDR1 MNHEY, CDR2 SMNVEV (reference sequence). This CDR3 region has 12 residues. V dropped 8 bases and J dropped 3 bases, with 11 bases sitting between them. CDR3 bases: TGTGCCAGCGGGACGATCGACTACGAGCAGTACTTC. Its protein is CASGTIDYEQYF.